This TCR beta chain derives from a study of beta chain features in type 1 diabetes (dated by TCRdb to 2017 to 2018). Regarding the research as a whole: Mean age, gender distribution, total cell number and subset yield did not differ between patients and healthy donors. A total of some 100,000,000 sorted cells were examined across all samples, and a strong correlation was observed between cell number per subset and RNA yield. In the study, recently diagnosed type 1 diabetes patients and matched healthy donors were compared on the TCRB repertoires of their sorted circulating CD4+ T cell subsets. Regulatory and stem cell-like memory subsets were isolated from only 8 patients and roughly 8 healthy donors, whereas naive and central memory subsets came from all 28 donors.

Trimming removed 6 bases from V and 3 bases from J, leaving 12 bases between the germline ends. In the germline V gene, CDR1 corresponds to MNHEY and CDR2 to SVGAGI. The CDR3 goes from the cysteine to the phenylalanine over 13 residues. Only the CDR3 DNA is retained, 39 bases long and in frame from the first base. Paper-wide results and their limitations: Because cDNA was sequenced instead of genomic DNA, highly expressing activated cells could be over-represented, though the groups showed no difference in activation or CD3 levels. Only small numbers of individuals were included in the HLA sub-analyses, which left unresolved whether HLA type had any influence on TCRB rearrangement. Shorter templates might have been favored by PCR, but patient and control samples were amplified and corrected together, so both groups would have been affected equally by any skew. Naive, central memory and regulatory TCRB repertoires appeared more similar among patients than among healthy donors. In all four CD4+ subsets, TCRB CDR3 length was moderately but significantly shorter in type 1 diabetes patients. At VDJ recombination sites, type 1 diabetes patients had fewer insertions and more deleted nucleotides, which implies abnormalities in thymic rearrangement.

The entire isolated RNA was reverse transcribed using the High Capacity cDNA Reverse Transcription Kit, and thus expressed TCRB transcripts were sequenced. Deep immunoSEQ sequencing was performed on naive, central memory and regulatory T cell samples, with an average of around 3.4 million total reads per sample. Sorted cells were lysed in RLT buffer, and RNA was extracted using DNase-treated RNeasy Micro or Mini kits according to cell number. Each cell subset was processed separately to prevent cross-contamination, with patient and healthy donor samples processed together. TCRB sequences were amplified from cDNA with the immunoSEQ multiplex PCR, producing 87-bp fragments spanning the CDR3 region. Sequencing of the amplicons was performed on the Illumina HiSeq platform. On the study's bioinformatics: PCR bias was corrected computationally using synthetic template baselines, and reads within Hamming distance 2 were collapsed, with unmergeable singletons discarded. Reads were aligned against IMGT to assign V, D and J genes, CDR3 length and insertions or deletions at six rearrangement sites. Within each subset, clonotype counts were normalized to sorted cell number, after which true diversity and Gini coefficients were computed with the tcR R package. The overlap coefficient, calculated on TCRB nucleotide sequences, was used to quantify repertoire sharing. Out-of-frame TCRB sequences from naive cells were analyzed as a proxy for the pre-selection repertoire. In its TCRdb copy, this immuneACCESS table keeps in-frame sequences only and misses some clones. Where compared with another copy, unresolved V genes explain less than half of these, and the others have no known cause. V and J calls and clone size follow that table, whereas D and trimming were derived from the DNA. This sample has about 410,000 clones in its table, and approximately 15% of those were observed once. Clones ranked in the top ten supply less than 0.04% of the sample.

Each donor gave one peripheral blood draw, averaging approximately 120 mL, which was collected into heparinised tubes. A BD FACSAria II and a panel including CD45RO, CCR7, CD25, CD127, CD95 and CD27 were used to sort naive, central memory, regulatory and stem cell-like memory CD4+ T cells. All sorted populations exceeded 95% purity. PBMCs were isolated right away by Lymphoprep density gradient centrifugation and were stained directly, without culture. To minimize batch effects, samples were stained and sorted in pairs, one healthy donor with one patient per experiment. This clone has a handful of counts. No cognate antigen has been identified for it. Nothing much larger sits one base from this clone, and base qualities are not available.

The sequence was obtained from a young man in good health. This receptor chain uses TRBV6-5 and TRBJ2-7, with a tentative D gene TRBD1 over 5 matching bases. Sequenced sample: naive CD4+ T cells from blood. Taken with the paper, the label for cell subset or site translates to: true naive CD4+ T cells. CDR3 protein: CASRPTASYEQYF. The DNA sequence reads TGTGCCAGCAGGCCGACAGCGAGCTACGAGCAGTACTTC.